This TCR beta chain was sequenced in a study of T cells in Graves' hyperthyroidism and ophthalmopathy. CDR3 length: 15 residues. Trimming took off 4 bases at V and 0 bases at J, with 12 bases between the two ends. Germline V lookup: CDR1 SGHAT, CDR2 FQNNGV. What was amplified from RNA transcripts were TCR beta CDR3 regions. A first-round RT-PCR of the TCR CDR3 used the HTBI primer set. MiXCR was run by TCRdb on the multiplex PCR reads, yielding one entry per CDR3 protein. This table holds 250,000 or so distinct CDR3 sequences, 12% to 15% found once. This rearrangement joins TRBV11-2 to TRBJ1-1; TRBD1 might be the D (5 bases). Material: blood. This clonotype was obtained from a woman aged 50 to 60 with Graves' hyperthyroidism that later progressed to Graves' ophthalmopathy. CDR3 loop: CASSSRQIMNTEAFF. CDR3 DNA sequence: TGTGCCAGCAGCTCCAGACAGATCATGAACACTGAAGCTTTCTTT.